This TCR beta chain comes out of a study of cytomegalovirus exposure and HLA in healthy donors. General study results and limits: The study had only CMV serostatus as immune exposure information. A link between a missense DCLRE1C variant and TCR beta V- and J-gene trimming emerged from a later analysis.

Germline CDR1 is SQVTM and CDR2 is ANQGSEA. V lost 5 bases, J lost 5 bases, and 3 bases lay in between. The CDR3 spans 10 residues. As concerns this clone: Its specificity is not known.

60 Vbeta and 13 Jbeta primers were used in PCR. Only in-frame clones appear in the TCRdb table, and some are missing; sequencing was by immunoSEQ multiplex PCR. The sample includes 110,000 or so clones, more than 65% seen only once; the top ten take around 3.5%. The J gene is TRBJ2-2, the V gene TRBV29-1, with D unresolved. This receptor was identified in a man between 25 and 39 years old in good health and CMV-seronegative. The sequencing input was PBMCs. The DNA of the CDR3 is TGCAGCGTTTCTACCGGGGAGCTGTTTTTT. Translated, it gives CSVSTGELFF.